This TCR beta chain was retrieved from a study of T cells after posttransplantation cyclophosphamide. General observations from the study: Donor-recipient repertoire similarity was low at 1-2 months, rising over year one. Skin or GI-infiltrating T cells shared few TRB sequences with blood.

V shed 2 bases and J shed 4 bases, with 14 bases lying between them. Germline CDR1 is SGHTA and CDR2 is FQGNSA. The length of the CDR3 is 15 residues. The protocol was immunoSEQ multiplex PCR, while the TCRdb copy is restricted to in-frame clones and leaves out a portion. Reported are over 25,000 clones, none seen only once; the ten largest carry around 2.5%. This clone was detected many times. What it binds is not known. Sequenced input: PBMCs. J is TRBJ1-1 and V is TRBV7-2; D not resolved. The sequence derives from a woman in her fifties or sixties in good health, CMV-negative, and a related stem cell transplant donor. The CDR3 nucleotides are TGTGCCAGCAGCTTACGATCAGGCTTAACCACTGAAGCTTTCTTT. This sequence encodes CASSLRSGLTTEAFF.